This T cell receptor beta chain was observed in a study of PD-1 blockade in classical Hodgkin lymphoma. Sequencing used immunoSEQ multiplex PCR; TCRdb keeps in-frame clones, though not all of them. The sample lists tens of thousands of clones, over 75% occurring once. No patient escaped relapse after autologous stem cell transplantation, and brentuximab vedotin exposure varied. Source: peripheral blood mononuclear cells (PBMCs), taken at baseline. The TCR comes from a human donor with classical Hodgkin lymphoma.

CDR3 DNA sequence: TGTGCCAGCAGTCCGTCCTACGAGCAGTACTTC. Its translation is CASSPSYEQYF. The V gene is TRBV25-1, the J gene TRBJ2-7; D is unclear. The ends were cut back, 5 bases at V and 1 base at J, with 3 bases in the middle. CDR3 length: 11 residues. Germline assignment: CDR1 MGHDK and CDR2 SYGVNS.